The sequence of this TCR beta chain was determined in a study of OX40 agonist ivuxolimab in advanced cancers. For the study at large: Those enrolled were about 80% male, with a mean age of approximately 60 years and ages from about 20 to 80. Partial responses, seen in three patients, involved one hepatocellular carcinoma and two cutaneous melanomas. Findings and limits, study-wide: With doses of 0.1-3.0 mg/kg, partial responders showed among the lowest clonal expansion.

On this clone itself: Its antigen is not identified.

Deletions cut 8 bases from V and 1 base from J, with 11 bases between. The CDR3 is made up of 13 amino acids. CDR1 and CDR2 (germline): WSHSY, SAAADI. The table came from immunoSEQ multiplex PCR; TCRdb's copy has only in-frame clones and leaves some out. The sample shows some 80,000 clones, about 88% of them seen only once. The clonotype was recovered from an adult with an advanced solid tumor such as melanoma, head and neck, liver or kidney cancer. Sequenced here: CD4+ or CD8+ T cells sorted from blood, sampled in a trial of the OX40 agonist ivuxolimab. The chain uses TRBV10-2 and TRBJ1-1; D is possibly TRBD1 (6 bases). This CDR3 reads CASYRVRNTEAFF. The CDR3 DNA reads TGCGCCAGCTACAGGGTAAGGAACACTGAAGCTTTCTTT.